The 17 T cell receptor beta chains below were found in one sample sequenced in a study of OX40 agonist ivuxolimab in advanced cancers. Libraries were built with the immunoSEQ multiplex PCR assay. TCRdb holds this immuneACCESS table with in-frame rearrangements only. Some clones are missing; in checked studies, unresolved V genes explain under half, and the rest has no known cause. For this sample the table gives 35,000 to 40,000 clones, of which around 80% were detected only once. Over 20% of the sample lies in the top ten. This material consisted of CD4+ or CD8+ T cells sorted from blood, taken in a trial of the OX40 agonist ivuxolimab. These receptors came from an adult with an advanced solid tumor such as melanoma, head and neck, liver or kidney cancer.

This rearrangement joins TRBV2 to TRBJ2-2, with 12 bases matching TRBD2. The CDR3 covers 13 residues. V was pared by 8 bases and J by 6 bases, with 1 base of the junction left unmatched. Germline assignment: CDR1 SNHLY and CDR2 FYNNEI. DNA of the CDR3: TGTGCCAGCTCTAGCGGGGGGGCCGGGGAGCTGTTTTTT. Amino acid sequence: CASSSGGAGELFF.

Note on this clone: Additional DNA sequences in this sample encode the identical CDR3. V usage is TRBV10-3 and J usage is TRBJ1-4; D uncertain. The germline gives CDR1 ENHRY, CDR2 SYGVKD. The V and J ends lost 0 bases and 7 bases respectively, with 12 bases between them. The CDR3 contains 15 residues. CDR3 bases: TGTGCCATCAGTGAGTCAGGCACCGGAATTGAAAAACTGTTTTTT. Amino acids: CAISESGTGIEKLFF.

The gene calls are TRBV5-6 and TRBJ1-1, with a weak D call TRBD1 (5 bases). V was trimmed by 4 bases and J by 4 bases, leaving 14 bases between them. Germline lookup yields CDR1 SGHDT and CDR2 YYEEEE. This CDR3 region has 14 residues. CDR3 DNA sequence: TGTGCCAGCAGCCCCGTTAGAGGGACCACTGAAGCTTTCTTT. Translating gives CASSPVRGTTEAFF.

V usage is TRBV9 and J usage is TRBJ2-5; D remains unclear. The end of the DNA is better explained by TRBJ2-7, so the J call may be wrong. There are 13 residues in the CDR3. CDR1 and CDR2 from the germline V gene are SGDLS and YYNGEE. For the CDR3, the DNA is TGTGCCAGCAGCGTAGACCCGGCCCACGAGCAGTACTTC. This gives the protein CASSVDPAHEQYF.

The chain recombines TRBV29-1 with TRBJ2-5; the match to TRBD2 covers 8 bases. V shed 2 bases and J 4 bases; nucleotides not matched to a gene: 6. The V gene's germline CDR1 is SQVTM and CDR2 ANQGSEA. The CDR3 length is 14 residues. The chain's CDR3 is CSVEPGGVVETQYF. The CDR3 nucleotides are TGCAGCGTTGAACCCGGGGGGGTTGTAGAGACCCAGTACTTC.

The genes are TRBV5-1 and TRBJ2-3; the D call may be TRBD1 or TRBD2 (5 bases each). Germline V gene sequence: CDR1 SGHRS, CDR2 YFSETQ. Trimming removed 2 bases at V and 2 bases at J, with 15 bases between. CDR3 length: 16 amino acids. CDR3 coding DNA: TGCGCCAGCAGCTTCTCCTCGGGGCCTAACACAGATACGCAGTATTTT. It is translated as CASSFSSGPNTDTQYF.

The chain has TRBV6-6 and TRBJ2-5; perhaps TRBD1 as D (6 bases). Germline-derived CDR1 and CDR2 are MNHNY and SVGAGI (reference sequence). The CDR3 is made up of 15 amino acids. V was clipped by 10 bases and J by 5 bases, with 23 bases between them. The CDR3 DNA reads as TGTGCCACCACCCCTCGTAGTCAGGGGATGGAGACCCAGTACTTC. It yields the protein CATTPRSQGMETQYF.

The CDR3 DNA reads TGTGCCAGCAGTCCGGGAACGGGGGCGATGAACACTGAAGCTTTCTTT. This encodes CASSPGTGAMNTEAFF. The J gene is TRBJ1-1, the V gene TRBV27; perhaps TRBD1 as D (6 bases). CDR1 is MNHEY, CDR2 SMNVEV, per germline (reference sequence). The CDR3 spans 16 residues. Trimming shortened V by 5 bases and J by 0 bases, and 16 bases separated the two germline ends.

The chain couples TRBV9 to TRBJ2-7, with D possibly TRBD1 on 7 matching bases. CDR1 is SGDLS and CDR2 is YYNGEE in the germline V gene. V was trimmed by 0 bases and J by 6 bases, leaving 13 bases between them. The CDR3 has 14 residues. The CDR3 spells CASSVGSGGGEQYF. The CDR3 region has the DNA TGTGCCAGCAGCGTAGGTTCAGGGGGAGGCGAGCAGTACTTC. The complete variable domain, with remaining parts taken from reference TRBV9 and TRBJ2-7, reads DSGVTQTPKHLITATGQRVTLRCSPRSGDLSVYWYQQSLDQGLQFLIQYYNGEERAKGNILERFSAQQFPDLHSELNLSSLELGDSALYFCASSVGSGGGEQYFGPGTRLTVT.

This rearrangement joins TRBV7-6 to TRBJ1-1; 8 bases match TRBD1. The CDR3 totals 13 residues. Per the germline V gene, CDR1 is SGHVS and CDR2 is FNYEAQ. V was pared by 5 bases and J by 5 bases, with 4 bases of the junction left unmatched. The CDR3 DNA follows: TGTGCCAGCAGCATAGACAGGGGAACTGAAGCTTTCTTT. This gives the protein CASSIDRGTEAFF.

The rearrangement links TRBV27 to TRBJ2-7, with D perhaps matching TRBD1 (6 bases). Trimming shortened V by 5 bases and J by 4 bases, and 15 bases separated the two germline ends. Per the germline V gene, CDR1 is MNHEY and CDR2 is SMNVEV (reference sequence). The CDR3 covers 14 residues. In nucleotides, the CDR3 is TGTGCCAGCAGTAAGGACAGAAATAGGTACGAGCAGTACTTC. It specifies CASSKDRNRYEQYF.

This chain's CDR3 is CSGVISEKLFF. The CDR3 DNA follows: TGCAGCGGAGTGATCAGTGAAAAACTGTTTTTT. The rearrangement links TRBV29-1 to TRBJ1-4; no definite D call. The germline V gene encodes CDR1 SQVTM and CDR2 ANQGSEA. The ends were cut back, 7 bases at V and 7 bases at J, with 10 bases in the middle. The CDR3 covers 11 residues.

V usage is TRBV19 and J usage is TRBJ1-3; D uncertain. V lost 3 bases and J lost 0, with 15 bases in between. Germline assignment: CDR1 LNHDA and CDR2 SQIVND (reference sequence). CDR3 length equals 17 residues. CDR3 bases: TGTGCCAGTAGTATTCAATCAGGCTTCAGCTCTGGAAACACCATATATTTT. This translates into CASSIQSGFSSGNTIYF.

The chain joins TRBV6-1 to TRBJ2-3; 8 bases match TRBD1. V dropped 4 bases and J dropped 5; count of bases not matched to a gene: 5. The CDR3 sequence is 14 residues long. The V gene's germline CDR1 is MNHNS and CDR2 SASEGT. As DNA, the CDR3 is TGTGCCAGCAGTGCAACAGGGGGAGTAGATACGCAGTATTTT. This codes for CASSATGGVDTQYF.

Regarding this clone: A read error may produce the germline difference seen at one junction end. The chain combines TRBV6-5 with TRBJ1-2, with TRBD1 identical over 10 bases. Germline V gives CDR1 MNHEY, CDR2 SVGAGI. The CDR3 runs 13 residues. The CDR3 here is CAISEGQGRGYTF. The CDR3 DNA reads as TGTGCCATCAGTGAGGGACAGGGGAGAGGCTACACCTTC.

J is TRBJ2-5 and V is TRBV7-9; D is unclear. Trimming shortened V by 5 bases and J by 4 bases, and 11 bases separated the two germline ends. The CDR3 length is 13 residues. CDR1 SEHNR and CDR2 FQNEAQ come from the germline V gene (reference sequence). The CDR3 region has the DNA TGTGCCAGCAGCGACCCGGGTTTAGAGACCCAGTACTTC. Translated, it gives CASSDPGLETQYF.

The V gene is TRBV2, the J gene TRBJ2-1; D not resolved. The CDR3 has 11 residues. Trimming shortened V by 8 bases and J by 8 bases, and 10 bases separated the two germline ends. Germline CDR1 reads SNHLY; CDR2 reads FYNNEI. In DNA form, the CDR3 reads TGTGCCAGCTCCTTATTCGATGAGCAGTTCTTC. Translation gives CASSLFDEQFF.